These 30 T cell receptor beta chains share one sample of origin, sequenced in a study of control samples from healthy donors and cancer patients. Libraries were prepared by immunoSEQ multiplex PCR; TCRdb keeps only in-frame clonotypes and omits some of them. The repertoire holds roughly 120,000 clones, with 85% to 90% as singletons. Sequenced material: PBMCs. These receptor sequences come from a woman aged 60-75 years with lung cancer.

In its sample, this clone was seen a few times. The CDR3 coding sequence is TGTGCCAGCAGCCCCGGAGGCCAGAGTGGAAACACCATATATTTT. Amino acid sequence: CASSPGGQSGNTIYF. V is TRBV7-3 and J is TRBJ1-3; D not resolved. Germline V gene sequence: CDR1 SGHTA, CDR2 FQGTGA. Trimming took off 5 bases at V and 3 bases at J, with 14 bases between the two ends. The CDR3 totals 15 residues.

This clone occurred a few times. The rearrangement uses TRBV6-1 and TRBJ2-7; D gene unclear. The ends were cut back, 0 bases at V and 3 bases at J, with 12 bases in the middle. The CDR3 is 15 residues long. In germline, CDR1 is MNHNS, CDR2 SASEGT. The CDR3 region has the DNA TGTGCCAGCAGTGAAGCTAGGGTAGTCGGCTACGAGCAGTACTTC. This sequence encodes CASSEARVVGYEQYF.

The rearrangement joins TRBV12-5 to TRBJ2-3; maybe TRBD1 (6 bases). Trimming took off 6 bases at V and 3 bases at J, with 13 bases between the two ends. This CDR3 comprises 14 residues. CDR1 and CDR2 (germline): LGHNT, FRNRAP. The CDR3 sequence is CASGPLQGTDTQYF. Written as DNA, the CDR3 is TGTGCTAGTGGCCCCCTACAGGGTACAGATACGCAGTATTTT.

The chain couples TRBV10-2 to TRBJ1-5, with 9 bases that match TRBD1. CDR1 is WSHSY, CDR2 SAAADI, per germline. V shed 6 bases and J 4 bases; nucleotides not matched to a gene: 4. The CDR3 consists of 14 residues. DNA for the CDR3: TGCGCCAGCAGCTGGGACAGGGAGAATCAGCCCCAGCATTTT. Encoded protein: CASSWDRENQPQHF.

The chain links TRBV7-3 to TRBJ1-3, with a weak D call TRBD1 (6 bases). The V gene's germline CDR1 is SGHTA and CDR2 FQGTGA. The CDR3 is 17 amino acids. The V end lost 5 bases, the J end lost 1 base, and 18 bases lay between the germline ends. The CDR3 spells CASSEAGTPVSGNTIYF. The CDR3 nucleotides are TGTGCCAGCAGCGAAGCCGGGACACCTGTATCTGGAAACACCATATATTTT.

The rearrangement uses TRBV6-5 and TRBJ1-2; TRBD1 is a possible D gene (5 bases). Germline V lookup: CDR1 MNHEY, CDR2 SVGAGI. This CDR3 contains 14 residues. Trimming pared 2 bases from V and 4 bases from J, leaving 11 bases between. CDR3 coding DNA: TGTGCCAGCAGTTACGACAGCCGTTCCTATGGCTACACCTTC. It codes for CASSYDSRSYGYTF.

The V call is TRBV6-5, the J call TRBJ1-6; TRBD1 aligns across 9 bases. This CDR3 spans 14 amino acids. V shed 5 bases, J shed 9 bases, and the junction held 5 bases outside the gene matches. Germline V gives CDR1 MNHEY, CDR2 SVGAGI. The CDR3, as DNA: TGTGCCAGCAGTCCGACAGGGGGTATTTCACCCCTCCACTTT. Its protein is CASSPTGGISPLHF.

CDR3 protein: CASSFGLGGLAYEQYF. As DNA, the CDR3 is TGTGCCAGTAGCTTTGGTCTCGGGGGACTTGCCTACGAGCAGTACTTC. The chain couples TRBV19 to TRBJ2-7, with D perhaps matching TRBD2 (6 bases). V lost 6 bases to trimming and J lost 2 bases, with 20 bases between them. The CDR3 has 16 amino acids. Germline CDR1 LNHDA, CDR2 SQIVND (reference sequence).

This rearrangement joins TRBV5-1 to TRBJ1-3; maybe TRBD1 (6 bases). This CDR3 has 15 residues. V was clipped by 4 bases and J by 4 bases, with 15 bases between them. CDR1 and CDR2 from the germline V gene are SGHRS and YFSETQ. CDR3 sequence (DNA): TGCGCCAGCAGCCCCTCCAACAGGGTCGGAAACACCATATATTTT. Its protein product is CASSPSNRVGNTIYF.

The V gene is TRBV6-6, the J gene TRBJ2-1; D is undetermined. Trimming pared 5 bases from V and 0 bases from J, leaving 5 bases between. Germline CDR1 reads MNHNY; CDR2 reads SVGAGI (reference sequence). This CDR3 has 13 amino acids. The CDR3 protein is CASSPSSYNEQFF. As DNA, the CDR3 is TGTGCCAGCAGTCCCAGCTCCTACAATGAGCAGTTCTTC.

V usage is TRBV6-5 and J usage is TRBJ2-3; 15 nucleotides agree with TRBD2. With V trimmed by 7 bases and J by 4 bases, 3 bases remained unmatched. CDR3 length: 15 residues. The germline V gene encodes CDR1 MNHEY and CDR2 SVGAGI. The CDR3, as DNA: TGTGCCAGCATCCGGACTAGCGGGGGGGCAGATACGCAGTATTTT. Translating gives CASIRTSGGADTQYF.

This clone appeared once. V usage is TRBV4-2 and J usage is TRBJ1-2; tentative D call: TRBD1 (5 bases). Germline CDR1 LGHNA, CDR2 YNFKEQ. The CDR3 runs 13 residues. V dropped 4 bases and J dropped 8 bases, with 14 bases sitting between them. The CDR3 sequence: CASSPEGLGGYTF. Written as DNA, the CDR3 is TGTGCCAGCAGCCCCGAGGGGTTAGGGGGCTACACCTTC.

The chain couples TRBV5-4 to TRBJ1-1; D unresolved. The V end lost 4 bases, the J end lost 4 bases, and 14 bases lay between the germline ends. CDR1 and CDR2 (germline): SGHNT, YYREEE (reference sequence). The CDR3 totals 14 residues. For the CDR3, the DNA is TGTGCCAGCAGCCAGGAGGTGGGGAGCACTGAAGCTTTCTTT. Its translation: CASSQEVGSTEAFF.

CDR3 residues: CASSQDTGGLAARPSVSEQYF. Here the CDR3 DNA reads TGCGCCAGCAGCCAAGATACGGGAGGACTAGCGGCAAGACCCAGCGTTTCCGAGCAGTACTTC. J is TRBJ2-7 and V is TRBV4-1, with 10 positions matching TRBD2. The CDR3 spans 21 residues. V trimming: 0 bases; J trimming: 6 bases; junction bases outside the gene matches: 23. Germline CDR1 MGHRA, CDR2 YSYEKL.

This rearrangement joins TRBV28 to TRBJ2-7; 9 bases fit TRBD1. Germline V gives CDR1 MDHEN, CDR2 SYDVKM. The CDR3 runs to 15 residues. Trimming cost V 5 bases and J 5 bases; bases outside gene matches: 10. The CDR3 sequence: CASSQAGQGGNEQYF. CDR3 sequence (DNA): TGTGCCAGCAGTCAAGCGGGACAGGGTGGAAACGAGCAGTACTTC.

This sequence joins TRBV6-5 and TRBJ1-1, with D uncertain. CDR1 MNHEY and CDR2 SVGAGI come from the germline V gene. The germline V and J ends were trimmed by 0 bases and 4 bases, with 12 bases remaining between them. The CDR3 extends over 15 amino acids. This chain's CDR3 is CASSYSTAGITEAFF. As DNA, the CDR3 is TGTGCCAGCAGTTACTCGACGGCGGGGATCACTGAAGCTTTCTTT.

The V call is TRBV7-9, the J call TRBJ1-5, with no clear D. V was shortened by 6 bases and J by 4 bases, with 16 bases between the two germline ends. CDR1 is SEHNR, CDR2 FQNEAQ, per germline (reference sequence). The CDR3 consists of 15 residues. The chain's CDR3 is CASSPTAPGNQPQHF. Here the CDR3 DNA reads TGTGCCAGCAGTCCTACCGCGCCGGGAAATCAGCCCCAGCATTTT.

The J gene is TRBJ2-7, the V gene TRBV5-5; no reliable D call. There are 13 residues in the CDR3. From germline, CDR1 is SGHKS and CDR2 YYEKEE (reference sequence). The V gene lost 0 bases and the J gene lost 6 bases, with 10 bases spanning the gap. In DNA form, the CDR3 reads TGTGCCAGCAGCTTGGTCCGGGCCTCCGAGCAGTACTTC. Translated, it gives CASSLVRASEQYF.

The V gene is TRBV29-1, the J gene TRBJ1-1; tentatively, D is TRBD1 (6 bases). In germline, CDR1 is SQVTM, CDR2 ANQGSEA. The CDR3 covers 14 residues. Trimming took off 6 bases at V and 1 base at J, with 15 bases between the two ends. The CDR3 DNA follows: TGCAGCGTGGACCGATTACAGGGGAACACTGAAGCTTTCTTT. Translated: CSVDRLQGNTEAFF.

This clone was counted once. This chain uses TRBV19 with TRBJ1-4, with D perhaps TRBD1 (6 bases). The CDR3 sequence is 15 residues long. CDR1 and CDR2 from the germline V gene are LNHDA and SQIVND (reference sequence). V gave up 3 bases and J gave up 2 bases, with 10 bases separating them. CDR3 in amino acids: CASSMVGATNEKLFF. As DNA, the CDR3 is TGTGCCAGTAGTATGGTGGGGGCCACTAATGAAAAACTGTTTTTT.

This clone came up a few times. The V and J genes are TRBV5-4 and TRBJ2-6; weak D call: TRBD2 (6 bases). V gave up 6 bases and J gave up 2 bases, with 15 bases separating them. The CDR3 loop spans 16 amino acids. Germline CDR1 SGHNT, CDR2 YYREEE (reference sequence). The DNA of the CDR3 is TGTGCCAGCACCAACCCAGGAGGGGCTGGGGCCAACGTCCTGACTTTC. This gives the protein CASTNPGGAGANVLTF.

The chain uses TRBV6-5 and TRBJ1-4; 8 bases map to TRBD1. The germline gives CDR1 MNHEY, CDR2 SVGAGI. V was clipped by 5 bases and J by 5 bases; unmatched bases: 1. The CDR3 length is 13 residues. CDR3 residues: CASSRTGNEKLFF. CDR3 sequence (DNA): TGTGCCAGCAGTCGGACAGGGAATGAAAAACTGTTTTTT.

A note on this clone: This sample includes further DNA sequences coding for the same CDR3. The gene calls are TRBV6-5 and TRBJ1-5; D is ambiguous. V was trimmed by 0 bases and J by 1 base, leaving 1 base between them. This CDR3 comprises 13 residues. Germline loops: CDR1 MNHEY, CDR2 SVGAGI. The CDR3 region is CASSYSSNQPQHF. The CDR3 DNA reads TGTGCCAGCAGTTACTCGAGCAATCAGCCCCAGCATTTT.

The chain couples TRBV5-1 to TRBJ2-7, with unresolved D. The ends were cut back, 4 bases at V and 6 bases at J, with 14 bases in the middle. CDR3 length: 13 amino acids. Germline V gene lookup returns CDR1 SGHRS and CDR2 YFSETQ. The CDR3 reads CASSAAPLSEQYF. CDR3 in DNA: TGCGCCAGCAGCGCAGCACCTCTTAGCGAGCAGTACTTC.

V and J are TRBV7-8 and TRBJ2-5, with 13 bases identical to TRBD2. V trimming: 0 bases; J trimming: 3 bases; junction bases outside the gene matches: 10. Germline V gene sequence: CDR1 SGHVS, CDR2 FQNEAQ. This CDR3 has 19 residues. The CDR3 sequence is CASSLALIGLAGVEETQYF. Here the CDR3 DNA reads TGTGCCAGCAGCTTAGCGCTAATTGGACTAGCGGGGGTCGAAGAGACCCAGTACTTC.

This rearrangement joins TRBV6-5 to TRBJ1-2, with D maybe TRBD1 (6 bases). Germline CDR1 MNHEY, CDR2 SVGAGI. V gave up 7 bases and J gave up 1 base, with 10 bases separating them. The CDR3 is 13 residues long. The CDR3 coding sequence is TGTGCCAGCACCAAGGACAGTAACTATGGCTACACCTTC. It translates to CASTKDSNYGYTF.

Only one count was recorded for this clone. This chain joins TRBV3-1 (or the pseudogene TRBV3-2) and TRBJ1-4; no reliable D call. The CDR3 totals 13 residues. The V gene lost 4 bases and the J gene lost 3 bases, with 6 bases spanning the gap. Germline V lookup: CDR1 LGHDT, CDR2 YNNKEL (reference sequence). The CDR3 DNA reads TGTGCCAGCAGCCGTATGGCTAATGAAAAACTGTTTTTT. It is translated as CASSRMANEKLFF.

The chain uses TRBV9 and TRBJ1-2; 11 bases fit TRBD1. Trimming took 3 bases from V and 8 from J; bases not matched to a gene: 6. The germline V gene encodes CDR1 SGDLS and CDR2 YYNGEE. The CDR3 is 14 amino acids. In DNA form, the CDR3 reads TGTGCCAGCAGCGCGGACAGGGGGCAAAGGGGCTACACCTTC. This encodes CASSADRGQRGYTF.

CDR3 loop: CASSPPGVRTDTQYF. For the CDR3, the DNA is TGTGCCAGCTCACCACCCGGGGTCCGCACAGATACGCAGTATTTT. The V call is TRBV18, the J call TRBJ2-3; TRBD2 might be the D (5 bases). Germline CDR1 reads KGHSH; CDR2 reads LQKENI. V lost 0 bases to trimming and J lost 1 base, with 8 bases between them. The CDR3 has 15 amino acids.

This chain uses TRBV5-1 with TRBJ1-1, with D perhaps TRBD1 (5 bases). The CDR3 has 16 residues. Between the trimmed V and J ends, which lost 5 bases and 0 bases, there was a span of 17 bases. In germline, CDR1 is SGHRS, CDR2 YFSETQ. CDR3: CASRPTGGAVNTEAFF. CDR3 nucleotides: TGCGCCAGCAGACCGACGGGGGGAGCGGTGAACACTGAAGCTTTCTTT.